This paragraph covers one T cell receptor beta chain sequence. The antigen remains unidentified. The data are from a study of CD8 T cells in ankylosing spondylitis. MiXCR was run by TCRdb on the 5' RACE reads, yielding one entry per CDR3 protein. Among 700,000 or so distinct CDR3 sequences listed, roughly 19% were seen once. Study results and caveats: Reactive arthritis synovial fluid and blood were previously reported to contain some motif variants. Apparently characteristic of ankylosing spondylitis blood was a TCR beta motif (fewer than ten highly homologous variants).

V was shortened by 4 bases and J by 3 bases, with 8 bases between the two germline ends. The CDR3 is 12 amino acids. Germline V gene data show CDR1 as SQVTM and CDR2 as ANQGSEA. The sequence was collected from a male donor with ankylosing spondylitis. This sequence joins TRBV29-1 and TRBJ2-3, with D perhaps matching TRBD1 (5 bases). The specimen sequenced was blood, either unsorted or a sorted T cell fraction (not recorded which). CDR3 sequence: CSVGQFTDTQYF. Here the CDR3 DNA reads TGCAGCGTTGGACAGTTTACAGATACGCAGTATTTT.